Below, 8 T cell receptor beta chains from the same sample are listed, as sequenced in a study of beta chain features in type 1 diabetes. The antigens for these receptors are not known. The whole isolated RNA underwent reverse transcription, so sequencing captured expressed TCRB transcripts. The method was immunoSEQ multiplex PCR; TCRdb's version includes in-frame clones alone and lacks a portion of them. This repertoire shows about 25,000 clones, approximately 53% found once; its top ten account for 0.25% to 0.35%. Study-level results: Type 1 diabetes patients had TCRB CDR3s that were shorter (moderately but significantly so) in all four CD4+ subsets.

The material sequenced was stem cell memory CD4+ T cells from blood. The receptors were sampled from a man in his thirties or forties with type 1 diabetes.

The chain employs TRBV18 and TRBJ1-5; 8 positions match TRBD1. V was clipped by 2 bases and J by 4 bases; unmatched bases: 7. There are 16 residues in the CDR3. The germline gives CDR1 KGHSH, CDR2 LQKENI. CDR3 loop: CASSPTGQASNQPQHF. The CDR3 coding sequence is TGTGCCAGCTCACCAACGGGACAGGCGTCGAATCAGCCCCAGCATTTT.

This clone was observed a handful of times. The chain couples TRBV7-2 to TRBJ2-2; 14 bases are shared with TRBD2. The CDR3 spans 18 residues. Trimming removed 5 bases from V and 3 bases from J; junction bases left unmatched: 8. Germline CDR1 reads SGHTA; CDR2 reads FQGNSA. The CDR3 DNA follows: TGTGCCAGCAGCGTGACCGGGACTAGCGGGAGTCACACCGGGGAGCTGTTTTTT. The encoded protein is CASSVTGTSGSHTGELFF.

CDR3 DNA sequence: TGTGCCAGCAGCTTACAAGACACCTATGGCTACACCTTC. Translation gives CASSLQDTYGYTF. The chain is built from TRBV7-9 and TRBJ1-2; D is unresolved. Germline V lookup: CDR1 SEHNR, CDR2 FQNEAQ (reference sequence). Trimming stripped 2 bases from V and 4 bases from J, with 8 bases between. This CDR3 comprises 13 residues.

The chain employs TRBV6-6 and TRBJ1-2; TRBD1 matches 7 bases. The germline CDR1 and CDR2 sequences are MNHNY and SVGAGI (reference sequence). V shed 9 bases, J shed 0 bases, and the junction held 7 bases outside the gene matches. This CDR3 is built from 14 residues. As DNA, the CDR3 is TGTGCCAGTAAGCCGGGACAGTCTAACTATGGCTACACCTTC. This gives the protein CASKPGQSNYGYTF.

The V gene is TRBV7-9, the J gene TRBJ2-7, with D possibly TRBD2 on 7 matching bases. CDR1 SEHNR and CDR2 FQNEAQ come from the germline V gene (reference sequence). With 5 bases removed from V and 5 bases from J, the gap between germline ends came to 16 bases. CDR3 length equals 14 residues. DNA for the CDR3: TGTGCCAGCAGCAGGGGGGGGAGCGAGCACGAGCAGTACTTC. This translates into CASSRGGSEHEQYF.

This chain connects TRBV7-2 to TRBJ2-7; 10 bases fit TRBD1. Germline V gene lookup returns CDR1 SGHTA and CDR2 FQGNSA. With 5 bases clipped from V and 4 bases from J, the junction kept 5 bases outside the gene matches. There are 14 residues in the CDR3. The CDR3, as DNA: TGTGCCAGCAGCGCCCGACAGGGGGCTTACGAGCAGTACTTC. It translates to CASSARQGAYEQYF.

This chain links TRBV6-5 with TRBJ2-7, with 8 positions matching TRBD1. Germline V gene sequence: CDR1 MNHEY, CDR2 SVGAGI. This CDR3 region has 12 residues. Trimming cost V 8 bases and J 3 bases; bases outside gene matches: 3. CDR3 in amino acids: CASRDRLYEQYF. The CDR3, as DNA: TGTGCCAGCCGGGACAGGCTCTACGAGCAGTACTTC.

This clone came up a few times. This chain connects TRBV29-1 to TRBJ1-1, with 7 bases identical to TRBD1. Trimming removed 5 bases from V and 0 bases from J; junction bases left unmatched: 6. The CDR3 consists of 14 residues. Germline V gene data show CDR1 as SQVTM and CDR2 as ANQGSEA. The CDR3 sequence is CSVLGQIMNTEAFF. CDR3 bases: TGCAGCGTTCTGGGACAGATCATGAACACTGAAGCTTTCTTT.